This entry describes one TCR beta chain. Germline values: CDR1 MNHEY, CDR2 SVGAGI. The V and J ends lost 4 bases and 7 bases, in that order; junction bases with no gene match: 4. This CDR3 has 13 amino acids. Libraries were prepared by immunoSEQ multiplex PCR; TCRdb keeps only in-frame clonotypes and omits some of them. The data show 30,000 to 35,000 clones, around 89% seen once. This entry comes from a study of T cell changes during pregnancy in multiple sclerosis. The TCR comes from a female donor in good health, enrolled as a control in a pregnancy study. The input for sequencing was CD4+ T cells from peripheral blood mononuclear cells, taken in the third trimester of pregnancy. The rearrangement links TRBV6-5 to TRBJ1-3; TRBD1 aligns across 7 bases. This CDR3 is CASSSQGENTIYF. CDR3 in DNA: TGTGCCAGCAGTTCGCAGGGGGAGAACACCATATATTTT.